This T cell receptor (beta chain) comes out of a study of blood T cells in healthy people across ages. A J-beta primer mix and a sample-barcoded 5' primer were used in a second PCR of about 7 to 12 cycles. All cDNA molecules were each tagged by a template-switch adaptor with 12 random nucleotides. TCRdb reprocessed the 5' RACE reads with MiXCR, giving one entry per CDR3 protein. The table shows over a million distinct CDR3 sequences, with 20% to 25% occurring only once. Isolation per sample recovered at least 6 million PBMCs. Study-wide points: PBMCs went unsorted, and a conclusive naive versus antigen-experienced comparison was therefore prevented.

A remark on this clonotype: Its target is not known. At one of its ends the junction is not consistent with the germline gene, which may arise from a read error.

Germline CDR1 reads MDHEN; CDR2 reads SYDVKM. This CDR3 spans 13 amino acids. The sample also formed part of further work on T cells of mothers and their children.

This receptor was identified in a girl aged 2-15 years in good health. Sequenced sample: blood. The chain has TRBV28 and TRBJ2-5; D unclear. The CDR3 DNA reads TGTGCCAGCAGTCACCCCCCCGGAGAGACCCGGTACTTC. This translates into CASSHPPGETRYF.